These 7 T cell receptor beta chains were all obtained from the same sample, sequenced in a study of graft-versus-host responses after intestinal transplantation. Method: immunoSEQ multiplex PCR; TCRdb's copy keeps in-frame clones and lacks some. The repertoire includes tens of thousands of clones, around 87% of them detected once, and less than 9.5% sits in the top ten. Their antigens remain unidentified. This specimen was unstimulated CD8+ T cells sorted from spleen or lymph node cells, taken before transplant. The receptors stem from a human donor who was the organ donor for an intestinal transplant.

This clone was observed once. The chain combines TRBV4-1 with TRBJ2-2; D not certain. There are 13 residues in the CDR3. The V gene's germline CDR1 is MGHRA and CDR2 YSYEKL. V lost 4 bases to trimming and J lost 2 bases, with 5 bases between them. CDR3 residues: CASSPSNTGELFF. For the CDR3, the DNA is TGCGCCAGCAGCCCCTCTAACACCGGGGAGCTGTTTTTT.

The gene calls are TRBV25-1 and TRBJ2-1, with a possible D match to TRBD2 (6 bases). The V gene's germline CDR1 is MGHDK and CDR2 SYGVNS. The CDR3 totals 14 residues. Trimming left V 6 bases short and J 8 bases short, with 17 bases between. The CDR3 DNA reads as TGTGCCAGCAGCACAAGAGGGACTGAGGATGAGCAGTTCTTC. Translation: CASSTRGTEDEQFF.

This chain joins TRBV2 and TRBJ2-1, with D perhaps TRBD2 (6 bases). V was cut by 7 bases and J by 7 bases, with 14 bases left in between. Germline V gene sequence: CDR1 SNHLY, CDR2 FYNNEI. This CDR3 is 13 amino acids long. CDR3 loop: CASTPGDQNEQFF. CDR3 bases: TGTGCCAGCACTCCGGGGGATCAAAATGAGCAGTTCTTC.

The V and J genes are TRBV27 and TRBJ2-5, with D unclear. V was shortened by 6 bases and J by 1 base, with 12 bases between the two germline ends. Germline V gives CDR1 MNHEY, CDR2 SMNVEV (reference sequence). The CDR3 is 14 amino acids. The CDR3 coding sequence is TGTGCCAGCAGGTCCGTAGGTTTCCAAGAGACCCAGTACTTC. Translation: CASRSVGFQETQYF.

This chain uses TRBV9 with TRBJ2-3; 7 positions agree with TRBD1. This CDR3 has 15 residues. Germline assignment: CDR1 SGDLS and CDR2 YYNGEE. After removal of 0 bases from V and 0 bases from J, the junction contained 1 base not matched to a gene. The CDR3 loop is CASSVDRGSTDTQYF. The CDR3 DNA sequence: TGTGCCAGCAGCGTAGACAGGGGAAGCACAGATACGCAGTATTTT.

The chain uses TRBV6-5 and TRBJ1-1, with 10 bases that match TRBD1. V shed 2 bases, J shed 7 bases, and the junction held 1 base outside the gene matches. The CDR3 loop spans 13 amino acids. Germline lookup yields CDR1 MNHEY and CDR2 SVGAGI. The CDR3 region is CASSYGTGVEAFF. CDR3 coding DNA: TGTGCCAGCAGTTACGGGACAGGGGTTGAAGCTTTCTTT.

The table lists this clone with a few counts. The J gene is TRBJ1-4, the V gene TRBV5-1, with D maybe TRBD1 (6 bases). V lost 2 bases and J lost 1, with 15 bases in between. This CDR3 region has 17 residues. Germline V gene sequence: CDR1 SGHRS, CDR2 YFSETQ. The CDR3 DNA sequence: TGCGCCAGCAGCTTCCGTGAGGGGGGCGTAACTAATGAAAAACTGTTTTTT. This encodes CASSFREGGVTNEKLFF.